These T cell receptor beta chains were read from a single sample in a study of metastatic and nonmetastatic thyroid tumors. TCRdb used MiXCR to call clones anew from the PCR reads. In the table there are 37,000 or so clones, approximately 15% of which are singletons. The source material was blood. These receptors came from a female donor with papillary thyroid cancer or a benign thyroid nodule (not recorded which). Some clones in this sample may be carry-over from other donors' samples. Both conserved end residues are part of each CDR3. D genes are given only for firm matches. Clone size is not always given. Where it is, it says once, few, many or a class for expanded clones.

cdr3_nt | cdr3_aa | d_call | v_call | clone_size | j_call
TGTGCCAGCAGTGAAGACAGGGAGGGATATTCACCCCTCCACTTT | CASSEDREGYSPLHF | NA | TRBV6-1 | NA | TRBJ1-6
TGTGCCAGCAGTCCATGGCGCTCACCCCTCCACTTT | CASSPWRSPLHF | NA | TRBV6-1 | NA | TRBJ1-6
TGTGCCAGCAGAACTACCGGGACAGGGCCCAACTATGGCTACACCTTC | CASRTTGTGPNYGYTF | TRBD1 | TRBV25-1 | many | TRBJ1-2
TGTGCCTCTTGGTGGGACAGGGATGGCGGGGATCTTTTTTTT | CASWWDRDGGDLFF | TRBD1 | TRBV30 | few | TRBJ2-2
TGTGCCAGCAGTGAAGTCGACAGGGGTAGCTCACCCCTCCACTTT | CASSEVDRGSSPLHF | TRBD1 | TRBV6-1 | many | TRBJ1-6
TGTGCCAGCAGTGAAGGGGGAACAGCCGATGGCTACACCTTC | CASSEGGTADGYTF | NA | TRBV6-1 | medium-sized | TRBJ1-2
TGCAGTGCCACACTCCTACAGGGGGCGCATGGCTACACCTTC | CSATLLQGAHGYTF | TRBD1 | TRBV20-1 | NA | TRBJ1-2
TGCAGTGCTAGAGTGAGGGCGGGAGGATCCTACAATGAGCAGTTCTTC | CSARVRAGGSYNEQFF | TRBD2 | TRBV20-1 | NA | TRBJ2-1
TGTGCCAGCAGCACTTCCGGCCGGGACGGCGGCTACACCTTC | CASSTSGRDGGYTF | NA | TRBV7-3 | NA | TRBJ1-2
TGCAGCGTTGTCGTCAGGGGCGACTATGGCTACACCTTC | CSVVVRGDYGYTF | NA | TRBV29-1 | many | TRBJ1-2
TGTGCCAGCAGTTACGAGCCAACCCTCTCTGGAAACACCATATATTTT | CASSYEPTLSGNTIYF | NA | TRBV6-6 | many | TRBJ1-3
TGTGCCAGCAGCTTCGGACCGTACTCTGGGGCCAACGTCCTGACTTTC | CASSFGPYSGANVLTF | NA | TRBV11-1 | NA | TRBJ2-6
TGTGCCAGCATTTCCCGGGACATGTCCTACGAGCAGTACTTC | CASISRDMSYEQYF | NA | TRBV6-1 | few | TRBJ2-7
TGTGCCAGCAGTTTGATCGTAGGCGTTGGAAGTTCACCCCTCCACTTT | CASSLIVGVGSSPLHF | NA | TRBV12-3/TRBV12-4 | NA | TRBJ1-6
TGTGCCAGCAGCCTCCGTAGCGGGACCTACAATGAGCAGTTCTTC | CASSLRSGTYNEQFF | TRBD2 | TRBV27 | many | TRBJ2-1
TGTGCCAGCTTTAGAGACGGGTACAATGAGCAGTTCTTC | CASFRDGYNEQFF | NA | TRBV28 | NA | TRBJ2-1
TGTGCCATCAGTGAGTCGAGCGGAATGAGTGGAGATACGCAGTATTTT | CAISESSGMSGDTQYF | NA | TRBV10-3 | many | TRBJ2-3
TGTGCCAGCAGCTTCAGGGCAGGGATAGTCACTGAAGCTTTCTTT | CASSFRAGIVTEAFF | NA | TRBV5-4 | few | TRBJ1-1
TGTGCCAGCAGTTCCGCAGGGGATGGGGCATCCTACGAGCAGTACTTC | CASSSAGDGASYEQYF | NA | TRBV27 | NA | TRBJ2-7
TGTGCCAGCAGCCAGGGACCCTACACTGAAGCTTTCTTT | CASSQGPYTEAFF | NA | TRBV3-1 | many | TRBJ1-1
TGTGCCAGCAGTGAACTGCCCCAGCATTTT | CASSELPQHF | NA | TRBV6-1 | medium-sized | TRBJ1-5
TGTGCCAGCAGTCGCCGCGGGGTTGTTTACAATGAGCAGTTCTTC | CASSRRGVVYNEQFF | NA | TRBV6-1 | many | TRBJ2-1
TGTGCCAGCAGCGACGGACAGGGCCATAATTCACCCCTCCACTTT | CASSDGQGHNSPLHF | TRBD1 | TRBV12-3/TRBV12-4 | many | TRBJ1-6
TGTGCCAGCAGTTACCCCAGGGGGCTTAGCTCCTACGAGCAGTACTTC | CASSYPRGLSSYEQYF | TRBD1 | TRBV6-5 | many | TRBJ2-7
TGTGCCAGCAGCTCCGGGACAGGGGGCAATTCACCCCTCCACTTT | CASSSGTGGNSPLHF | TRBD1 | TRBV11-1 | many | TRBJ1-6
TGTGCCAGCATCTTTGATGGGACAGGCGATTACAATGAGCAGTTCTTC | CASIFDGTGDYNEQFF | TRBD1 | TRBV11-1 | once | TRBJ2-1
TGTGCCAGCAGTCCGGGGACTAGCGCAAAATACAATGAGCAGTTCTTC | CASSPGTSAKYNEQFF | TRBD2 | TRBV27 | many | TRBJ2-1
TGCGCCAGCAGCTTGGAGGGTGGGAATGAGCAGTTCTTC | CASSLEGGNEQFF | NA | TRBV5-1 | many | TRBJ2-1
TGTGCCAGCAGTGAGACGGGGTCTAGCACAGATACGCAGTATTTT | CASSETGSSTDTQYF | NA | TRBV2 | NA | TRBJ2-3
TGTGCCAGCACCTCGGGTAGCGGGAGGGGCCCCACCTACGAGCAGTACTTC | CASTSGSGRGPTYEQYF | TRBD2 | TRBV9 | many | TRBJ2-7
TGTGTCAGCAGCCCCGGGACAGGGGCCCACGATCAGTACTTC | CVSSPGTGAHDQYF | TRBD1 | TRBV6-2/TRBV6-3 | NA | TRBJ2-7
TGTGCCACCAGCAGAGACGCTGGGGCCTACAATGAGCAGTTCTTC | CATSRDAGAYNEQFF | NA | TRBV15 | few | TRBJ2-1